This entry features one T cell receptor beta chain sequence. Antigen unknown. The V end lost 4 bases, the J end lost 1 base, and 7 bases lay between the germline ends. Germline V lookup: CDR1 SGHDT, CDR2 YYEEEE. The CDR3 consists of 13 residues. These data belong to a study of shared clonotypes between healthy human individuals. Only in-frame clones appear in the TCRdb table, and some are missing; sequencing was by immunoSEQ multiplex PCR. The table lists over a million clones, 78% of them singletons. Study-wide findings and caveats: Relative to clonotypes present in all four donors, those not shared had lower generation probabilities.

This receptor was identified in a man aged 18 to 30 in good health. Some clones in this sample may be carry-over from other donors' samples. This sequence joins TRBV5-6 and TRBJ2-3; D remains ambiguous. The sequenced material came from memory CD4+ T cells from PBMCs. The subset denotes: CD45RA-negative fraction. The CDR3 sequence is CASSPAGTDTQYF. The CDR3 DNA is TGTGCCAGCAGCCCCGCGGGCACAGATACGCAGTATTTT.